The clone carrying this TCR beta chain has only one observation. These data belong to a study of blood T cell repertoires in COVID-19. Overall study: Nucleic acid was either cDNA or gDNA, and it came from T cells, B-cell-depleted T cells, or PBMCs.

Authors' methods: Estimation of nucleated cell counts relied on the amplification of reference gene primers. Sequencing used immunoSEQ multiplex PCR; TCRdb keeps in-frame clones, though not all of them. V and J calls and clone size are those listed in that table; D and trimming were worked out from the DNA. The sample has approximately 89,000 clones; 90% to 95% are singletons. Germline assignment: CDR1 SGHRS and CDR2 YFSETQ. With 0 bases removed from V and 2 bases from J, the gap between germline ends came to 14 bases. CDR3 length equals 16 residues. The V call is TRBV5-1, the J call TRBJ1-1, with D possibly being TRBD1 (5 bases). The sequence was obtained from a human donor with active COVID-19. The donor label of this sample is uncertain. Source material: peripheral blood. The CDR3 coding sequence is TGCGCCAGCAGCTTGGATCGCGCAGGGTTAAACACTGAAGCTTTCTTT. This encodes CASSLDRAGLNTEAFF.